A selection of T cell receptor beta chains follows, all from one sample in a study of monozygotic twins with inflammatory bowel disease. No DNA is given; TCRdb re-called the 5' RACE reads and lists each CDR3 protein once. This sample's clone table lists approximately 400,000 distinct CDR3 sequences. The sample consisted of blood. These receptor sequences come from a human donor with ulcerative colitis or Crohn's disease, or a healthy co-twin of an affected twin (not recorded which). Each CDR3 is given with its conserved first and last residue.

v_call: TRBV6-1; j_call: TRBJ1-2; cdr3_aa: CASRDGKNYGYTF
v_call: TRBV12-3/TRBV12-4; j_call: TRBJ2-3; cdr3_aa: CASKMGTGTTDTQYF
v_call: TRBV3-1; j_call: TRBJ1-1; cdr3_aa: CASSQDSPRTEAFF
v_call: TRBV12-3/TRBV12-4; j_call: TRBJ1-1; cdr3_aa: CASSPIQGPDTEAFF
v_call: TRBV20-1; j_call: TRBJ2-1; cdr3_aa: CSARYSGILPYNEQFF
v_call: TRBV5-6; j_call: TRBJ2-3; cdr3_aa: CASSLGPSRGTDTQYF
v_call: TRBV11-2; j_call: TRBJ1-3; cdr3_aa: CASSELLQEFGNTIYF
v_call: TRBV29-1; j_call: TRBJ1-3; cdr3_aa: CSVVQNSGNTIYF
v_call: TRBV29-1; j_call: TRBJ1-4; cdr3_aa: CSAQGARGEKLFF
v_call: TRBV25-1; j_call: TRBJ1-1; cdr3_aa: CASSENRVNTEAFF
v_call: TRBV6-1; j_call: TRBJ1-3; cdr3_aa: CASSEHPLSGNTIYF
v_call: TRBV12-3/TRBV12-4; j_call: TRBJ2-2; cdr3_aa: CASSPRGAGNGELFF
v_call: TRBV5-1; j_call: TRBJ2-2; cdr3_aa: CASSLGKNTGELFF
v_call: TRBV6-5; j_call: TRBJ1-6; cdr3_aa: CASSYSWTGVSSSPLHF
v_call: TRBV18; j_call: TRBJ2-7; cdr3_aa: CASSPIAAYEQYF
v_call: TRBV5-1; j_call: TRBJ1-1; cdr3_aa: CASSLQSDGNTEAFF
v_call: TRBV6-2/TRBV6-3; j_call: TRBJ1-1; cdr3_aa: CASSWLKGERNTEAFF
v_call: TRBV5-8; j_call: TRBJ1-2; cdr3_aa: CASSWTGSYGYTF
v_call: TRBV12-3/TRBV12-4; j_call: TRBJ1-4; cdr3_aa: CASSTGTGSEKLFF
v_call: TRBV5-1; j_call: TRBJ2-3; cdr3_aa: CASSLGGRGMGDTQYF